One sample yielded the 24 T cell receptor beta chains listed below, sequenced in a study of shared clonotypes between healthy human individuals. CD45RO-negative, CCR7-selected cells formed the naive CD8 fraction, which excluded terminally differentiated effector memory CD45RA+ cells. Sequencing used immunoSEQ multiplex PCR; TCRdb keeps in-frame clones, though not all of them. This sample has some 1,900,000 clones; approximately 94% occur once, and the top ten carry 1% to 1.5%. The sample consisted of naive CD8+ T cells sorted from blood. These receptors all come from a man aged 18 to 30 in good health.

The chain has TRBV25-1 and TRBJ1-6; D might be TRBD1 (5 bases). Per germline, CDR1 MGHDK and CDR2 SYGVNS. The CDR3 consists of 15 residues. Trimming removed 0 bases from V and 13 bases from J, with 16 bases in between. CDR3: CASSEYRGLDFPLHF. The CDR3, as DNA: TGTGCCAGCAGTGAATATAGGGGCTTGGATTTTCCCCTCCACTTT. Variable domain in full (rest from reference TRBV25-1 and TRBJ1-6): EADIYQTPRYLVIGTGKKITLECSQTMGHDKMYWYQQDPGMELHLIHYSYGVNSTEKGDLSSESTVSRIRTEHFPLTLESARPSHTSQYLCASSEYRGLDFPLHFGNGTRLTVT.

CDR3 DNA: TGTGCCAGCAGTCCCCTAGGAGAAGAGACCCAGTACTTC. Its protein is CASSPLGEETQYF. The chain joins TRBV2 to TRBJ2-5; no reliable D call. Trimming left V 5 bases short and J 3 bases short, with 10 bases between. Germline assignment: CDR1 SNHLY and CDR2 FYNNEI. The CDR3 spans 13 residues.

V usage is TRBV10-3 and J usage is TRBJ2-2; TRBD1 is a possible D gene (6 bases). V was cut by 4 bases and J by 4 bases, with 10 bases left in between. The CDR3 runs 14 residues. The germline V gene has CDR1 ENHRY and CDR2 SYGVKD. Here the CDR3 DNA reads TGTGCCATCAGTGGGGGGACATCCACCGGGGAGCTGTTTTTT. Translating gives CAISGGTSTGELFF.

The chain combines TRBV27 with TRBJ2-3; the match to TRBD2 covers 10 bases. Germline CDR1 is MNHEY and CDR2 is SMNVEV (reference sequence). The CDR3 loop spans 15 amino acids. After removal of 5 bases from V and 2 bases from J, the junction contained 4 bases not matched to a gene. CDR3 nucleotide sequence: TGTGCCAGCAGTCCAGGACTAGCGGACACAGATACGCAGTATTTT. The encoded protein is CASSPGLADTDTQYF.

The chain has TRBV10-1 and TRBJ2-3; the D gene is possibly TRBD1 (6 bases). The germline CDR1 and CDR2 sequences are WNHNN and SYGVQD (reference sequence). V was pared by 2 bases and J by 2 bases, with 11 bases between. This CDR3 has 15 amino acids. This CDR3 reads CASSEERDNTDTQYF. The CDR3, as DNA: TGCGCCAGCAGTGAGGAACGGGACAACACAGATACGCAGTATTTT.

This clone occurred once. The genes are TRBV6-1 and TRBJ2-7; D is unclear. From germline, CDR1 is MNHNS and CDR2 SASEGT. V was pared by 8 bases and J by 0 bases, with 11 bases between. This CDR3 comprises 13 residues. In nucleotides, the CDR3 is TGTGCCAGCCGGGTCAAAGGCTCCTACGAGCAGTACTTC. Its translation: CASRVKGSYEQYF.

The chain employs TRBV6-6 and TRBJ2-2; possibly TRBD2 for D (6 bases). CDR1 is MNHNY and CDR2 is SVGAGI in the germline V gene (reference sequence). The CDR3 runs 14 residues. V lost 7 bases and J lost 2, with 11 bases in between. In DNA, the CDR3 is TGTGCCAGCATGGCGGGGTCCAACACCGGGGAGCTGTTTTTT. Translation gives CASMAGSNTGELFF.

This chain links TRBV5-4 with TRBJ2-7; the D is unclear. Trimming pared 4 bases from V and 5 bases from J, leaving 13 bases between. This CDR3 contains 13 residues. Germline V gene lookup returns CDR1 SGHNT and CDR2 YYREEE (reference sequence). The CDR3 sequence: CASSQDPGDEQYF. The CDR3 DNA reads as TGTGCCAGCAGCCAAGACCCCGGAGACGAGCAGTACTTC.

About this clone itself: Other DNA sequences in the sample encode the same CDR3. This chain uses TRBV5-4 with TRBJ2-7; 7 bases are shared with TRBD2. This CDR3 is 15 amino acids long. Germline V gives CDR1 SGHNT, CDR2 YYREEE (reference sequence). The ends lost 0 bases at V and 2 bases at J; junction bases unmatched: 5. For the CDR3, the DNA is TGTGCCAGCAGCTTGGCGGCTAGCGGAGCCTACGAGCAGTACTTC. Translating gives CASSLAASGAYEQYF.

The chain links TRBV5-1 to TRBJ2-3; TRBD2 agrees at 7 bases. The CDR3 is 16 amino acids. Trimming at V came to 4 bases and at J to 5 bases, leaving 13 bases not matched to a gene. The germline V gene has CDR1 SGHRS and CDR2 YFSETQ. Here the CDR3 DNA reads TGCGCCAGCAGCGACTATTCAAGCGGGATCGTAGATACGCAGTATTTT. Translating gives CASSDYSSGIVDTQYF.

CDR3 amino acids: CASSTGPGSGGYGELFF. The CDR3 DNA reads as TGTGCCAGCAGCACAGGCCCCGGTTCGGGGGGATACGGGGAGCTGTTTTTT. The rearrangement links TRBV7-8 to TRBJ2-2; 7 positions agree with TRBD2. Losses at the gene ends were 5 bases for V and 7 bases for J; bases not matched to a gene: 16. The CDR3 runs 17 residues. Per the germline V gene, CDR1 is SGHVS and CDR2 is FQNEAQ.

The CDR3 DNA follows: TGTGCCAGCAGCTGGGACACTCCGTCCTACGAGCAGTACTTC. This encodes CASSWDTPSYEQYF. The chain couples TRBV7-2 to TRBJ2-5, with D possibly TRBD1 on 6 matching bases. Matching the DNA end better, TRBJ2-7 makes the J call doubtful. The CDR3 consists of 14 residues. Germline V lookup: CDR1 SGHTA, CDR2 FQGNSA.

The gene calls are TRBV5-1 and TRBJ2-7, with a tentative D call TRBD1 (5 bases). V lost 5 bases and J 5 bases, leaving 17 bases between the germline ends. The CDR3 totals 14 residues. CDR1 is SGHRS, CDR2 YFSETQ, per germline. CDR3 protein: CASRGDLQFHEQYF. CDR3 coding DNA: TGCGCCAGCAGAGGGGATCTCCAGTTCCACGAGCAGTACTTC.

The genes are TRBV11-2 and TRBJ2-7; 9 bases agree with TRBD1. Trimming cost V 4 bases and J 4 bases; bases outside gene matches: 5. The CDR3 runs to 14 residues. Germline lookup yields CDR1 SGHAT and CDR2 FQNNGV. The DNA for the CDR3 is TGTGCCAGCAGCTGGGCGGGACAGGGTTACGAGCAGTACTTC. It is translated as CASSWAGQGYEQYF.

The V and J genes are TRBV7-8 and TRBJ1-4; no definite D call. This CDR3 is 19 amino acids long. Germline loops: CDR1 SGHVS, CDR2 FQNEAQ. Trimming shortened V by 1 base and J by 0 bases, and 18 bases separated the two germline ends. The CDR3 nucleotides are TGTGCCAGCAGCTTAGTCCCGGCTGGCCGTTTAGCAACTAATGAAAAACTGTTTTTT. It is translated as CASSLVPAGRLATNEKLFF. The full variable domain, its missing parts supplied by reference TRBV7-8 and TRBJ1-4, is GAGVSQSPRYKVAKRGQDVALRCDPISGHVSLFWYQQALGQGPEFLTYFQNEAQLDKSGLPSDRFFAERPEGSVSTLKIQRTQQEDSAVYLCASSLVPAGRLATNEKLFFGSGTQLSVL.

The rearrangement uses TRBV27 and TRBJ1-6, with D unresolved. Trimming pared 5 bases from V and 6 bases from J, leaving 14 bases between. In germline, CDR1 is MNHEY, CDR2 SMNVEV (reference sequence). CDR3 length equals 15 residues. DNA for the CDR3: TGTGCCAGCAGTGCCTACAGCCTAACTAATTCACCCCTCCACTTT. As protein: CASSAYSLTNSPLHF.

The gene calls are TRBV4-1 and TRBJ2-7; no reliable D call. The CDR3 is made up of 15 amino acids. Germline V lookup: CDR1 MGHRA, CDR2 YSYEKL. Trimming removed 1 base from V and 0 bases from J, with 10 bases in between. The CDR3 nucleotides read TGCGCCAGCAGCCAAGGGGCGGAGCTCTCCTACGAGCAGTACTTC. This codes for CASSQGAELSYEQYF.

V is TRBV14 and J is TRBJ2-1; D is uncertain. V was clipped by 0 bases and J by 8 bases, with 11 bases between them. This CDR3 has 14 residues. Germline-derived CDR1 and CDR2 are SGHDN and FVKESK. In DNA form, the CDR3 reads TGTGCCAGCAGCCAAGATTGGCTGAACGATGAGCAGTTCTTC. Translation: CASSQDWLNDEQFF.

J is TRBJ2-1 and V is TRBV7-8; maybe TRBD2 (6 bases). Between the trimmed V and J ends, which lost 1 base and 0 bases, there was a span of 10 bases. This CDR3 is 16 amino acids long. CDR1 is SGHVS and CDR2 is FQNEAQ in the germline V gene. The CDR3 loop reads CASSLETSISYNEQFF. As DNA, the CDR3 is TGTGCCAGCAGCTTAGAGACTAGTATCTCCTACAATGAGCAGTTCTTC.

CDR3 DNA sequence: TGTGCCAGCAGCGTATTGGTTACTACTGCGAACACCGGGGAGCTGTTTTTT. Translating it yields CASSVLVTTANTGELFF. The rearrangement uses TRBV9 and TRBJ2-2; D is unclear. The V and J ends lost 1 base and 0 bases respectively, with 13 bases between them. CDR1 and CDR2 from the germline V gene are SGDLS and YYNGEE. The CDR3 is 17 amino acids.

This chain uses TRBV21-1 with TRBJ2-5; TRBD2 is the table's D call, not checked against the DNA. TRBV21-1 is recorded as a pseudogene. The CDR3 is made up of 16 amino acids. In DNA, the CDR3 is TGTGCCAGCAGCACCTGCCAGCGGGGGGGCCAAGAGACCCAGTACTTC. Translated, it gives CASSTCQRGGQETQYF.

This clone was recorded once. Other DNA sequences in this specimen translate into the identical CDR3. The V gene is TRBV7-9, the J gene TRBJ2-7; unclear D gene. Looked up from germline, CDR1 is SEHNR and CDR2 is FQNEAQ (reference sequence). The CDR3 is 12 residues long. V was clipped by 5 bases and J by 2 bases, with 7 bases between them. In DNA form, the CDR3 reads TGTGCCAGCAGCCAAGGACCCTACGAGCAGTACTTC. Its translation: CASSQGPYEQYF.

The CDR3 loop reads CASREGNEQFF. The CDR3 DNA reads TGTGCCAGCAGGGAGGGCAATGAGCAGTTCTTC. The rearrangement joins TRBV2 to TRBJ2-1; possibly TRBD2 for D (6 bases). The germline V and J ends were trimmed by 6 bases and 6 bases, with 6 bases remaining between them. The CDR3 consists of 11 residues. Germline V gene sequence: CDR1 SNHLY, CDR2 FYNNEI. Using reference TRBV2 and TRBJ2-1 for the parts outside the CDR3, the full variable domain is EPEVTQTPSHQVTQMGQEVILRCVPISNHLYFYWYRQILGQKVEFLVSFYNNEISEKSEIFDDQFSVERPDGSNFTLKIRSTKLEDSAMYFCASREGNEQFFGPGTRLTVL.

This chain connects TRBV5-4 to TRBJ2-2; TRBD2 matches 8 bases. V was clipped by 2 bases and J by 7 bases; unmatched bases: 1. The V gene's germline CDR1 is SGHNT and CDR2 YYREEE (reference sequence). This CDR3 is 13 amino acids long. As DNA, the CDR3 is TGTGCCAGCAGCTTCGGGACTAGCGGGGAGCTGTTTTTT. Its translation: CASSFGTSGELFF.